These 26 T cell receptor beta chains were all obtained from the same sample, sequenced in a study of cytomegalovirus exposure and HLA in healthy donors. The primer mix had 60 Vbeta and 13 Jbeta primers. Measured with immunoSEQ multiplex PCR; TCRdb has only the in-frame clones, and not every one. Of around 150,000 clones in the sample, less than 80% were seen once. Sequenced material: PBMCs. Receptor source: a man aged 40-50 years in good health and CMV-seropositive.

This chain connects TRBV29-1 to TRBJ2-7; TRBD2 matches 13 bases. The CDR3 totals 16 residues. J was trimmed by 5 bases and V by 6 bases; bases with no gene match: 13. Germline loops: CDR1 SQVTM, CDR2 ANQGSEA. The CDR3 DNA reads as TGCAGCGTAGCTGGGACTAGCGGGACCCTAAGAGACGAGCAGTACTTC. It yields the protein CSVAGTSGTLRDEQYF.

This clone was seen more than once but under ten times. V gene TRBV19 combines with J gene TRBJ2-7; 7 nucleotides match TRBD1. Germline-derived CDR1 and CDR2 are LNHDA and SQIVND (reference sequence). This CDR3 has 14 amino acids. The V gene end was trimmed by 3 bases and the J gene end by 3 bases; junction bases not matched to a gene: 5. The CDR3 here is CASSIRQGNYEQYF. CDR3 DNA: TGTGCCAGTAGTATCCGACAGGGTAACTACGAGCAGTACTTC.

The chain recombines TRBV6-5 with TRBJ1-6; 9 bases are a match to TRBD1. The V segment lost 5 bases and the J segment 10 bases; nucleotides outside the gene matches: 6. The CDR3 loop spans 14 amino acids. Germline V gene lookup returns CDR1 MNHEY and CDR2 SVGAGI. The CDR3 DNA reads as TGTGCCAGCAGTCCTTGGACAGGGGAATCACCCCTCCACTTT. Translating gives CASSPWTGESPLHF.

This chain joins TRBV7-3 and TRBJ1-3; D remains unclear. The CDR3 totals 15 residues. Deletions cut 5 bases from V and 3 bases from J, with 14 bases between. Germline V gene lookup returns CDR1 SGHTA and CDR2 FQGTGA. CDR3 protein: CASSPFRTLGNTIYF. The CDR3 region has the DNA TGTGCCAGCAGCCCATTCCGGACTCTTGGAAACACCATATATTTT.

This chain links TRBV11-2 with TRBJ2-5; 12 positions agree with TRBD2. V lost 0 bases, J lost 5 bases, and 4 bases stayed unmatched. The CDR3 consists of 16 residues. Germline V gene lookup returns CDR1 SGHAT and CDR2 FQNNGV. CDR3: CASSLDLAGGVETQYF. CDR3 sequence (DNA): TGTGCCAGCAGCTTAGATCTAGCGGGAGGGGTGGAGACCCAGTACTTC.

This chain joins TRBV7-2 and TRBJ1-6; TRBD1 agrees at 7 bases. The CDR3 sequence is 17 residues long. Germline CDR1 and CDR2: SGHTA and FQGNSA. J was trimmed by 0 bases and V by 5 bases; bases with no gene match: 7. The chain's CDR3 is CASSLPTGSSYNSPLHF. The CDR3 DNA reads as TGTGCCAGCAGCCTCCCGACAGGGAGCTCCTATAATTCACCCCTCCACTTT.

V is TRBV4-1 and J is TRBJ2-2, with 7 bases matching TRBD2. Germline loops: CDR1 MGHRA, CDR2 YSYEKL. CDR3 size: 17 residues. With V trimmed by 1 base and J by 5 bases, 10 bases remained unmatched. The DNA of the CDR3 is TGCGCCAGCAGCCAAGTTGAGACGGGCGGGGGTACCGGGGAGCTGTTTTTT. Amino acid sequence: CASSQVETGGGTGELFF.

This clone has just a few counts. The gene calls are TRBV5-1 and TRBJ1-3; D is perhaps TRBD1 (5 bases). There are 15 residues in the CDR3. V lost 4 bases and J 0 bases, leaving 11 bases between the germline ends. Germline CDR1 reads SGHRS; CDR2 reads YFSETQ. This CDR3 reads CASSPGRSSGNTIYF. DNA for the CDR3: TGCGCCAGCAGCCCAGGGAGGAGCTCTGGAAACACCATATATTTT.

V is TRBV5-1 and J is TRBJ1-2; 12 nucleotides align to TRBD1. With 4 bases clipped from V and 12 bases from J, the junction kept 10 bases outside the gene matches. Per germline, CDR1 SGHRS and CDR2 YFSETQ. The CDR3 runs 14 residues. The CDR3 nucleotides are TGCGCCAGCAGCGAGAAAGGGACAGGGGGCGCTAACACCTTC. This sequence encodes CASSEKGTGGANTF.

CDR3 in amino acids: CASTPRGGGTEAFF. The CDR3 bases are TGTGCCAGCACTCCTCGAGGGGGAGGGACTGAAGCTTTCTTT. This chain links TRBV13 with TRBJ1-1; weak D call: TRBD1 (6 bases). Trimming stripped 7 bases from V and 5 bases from J, with 17 bases between. This CDR3 is 14 amino acids long. Germline V gene lookup returns CDR1 PRHDT and CDR2 FYEKMQ (reference sequence).

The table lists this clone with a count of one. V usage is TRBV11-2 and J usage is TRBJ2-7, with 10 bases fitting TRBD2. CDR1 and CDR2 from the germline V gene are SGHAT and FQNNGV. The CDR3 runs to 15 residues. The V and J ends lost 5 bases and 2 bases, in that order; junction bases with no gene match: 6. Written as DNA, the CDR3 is TGTGCCAGCAGCCCCGGACTAGCGGCTACCTACGAGCAGTACTTC. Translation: CASSPGLAATYEQYF.

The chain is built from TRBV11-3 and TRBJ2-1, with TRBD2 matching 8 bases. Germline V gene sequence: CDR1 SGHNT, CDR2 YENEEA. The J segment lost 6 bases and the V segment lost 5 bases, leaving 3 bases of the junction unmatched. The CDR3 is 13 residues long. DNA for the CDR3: TGTGCCAGCAGCGACGGGACTAGCAATGAGCAGTTCTTC. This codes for CASSDGTSNEQFF.

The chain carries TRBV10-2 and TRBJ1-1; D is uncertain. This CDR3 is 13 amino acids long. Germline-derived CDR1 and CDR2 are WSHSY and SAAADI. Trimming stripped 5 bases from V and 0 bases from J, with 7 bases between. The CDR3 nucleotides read TGCGCCAGCAGTACACCCGTGAACACTGAAGCTTTCTTT. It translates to CASSTPVNTEAFF.

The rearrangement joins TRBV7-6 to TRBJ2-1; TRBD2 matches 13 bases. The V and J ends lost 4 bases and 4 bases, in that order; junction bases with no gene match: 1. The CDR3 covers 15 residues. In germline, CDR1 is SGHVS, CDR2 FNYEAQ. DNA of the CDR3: TGTGCCAGCAGCTCGGGACTAGCGGGGTACAATGAGCAGTTCTTC. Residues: CASSSGLAGYNEQFF. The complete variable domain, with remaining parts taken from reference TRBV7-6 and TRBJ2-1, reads GAGVSQSPRYKVTKRGQDVALRCDPISGHVSLYWYRQALGQGPEFLTYFNYEAQQDKSGLPNDRFSAERPEGSISTLTIQRTEQRDSAMYRCASSSGLAGYNEQFFGPGTRLTVL.

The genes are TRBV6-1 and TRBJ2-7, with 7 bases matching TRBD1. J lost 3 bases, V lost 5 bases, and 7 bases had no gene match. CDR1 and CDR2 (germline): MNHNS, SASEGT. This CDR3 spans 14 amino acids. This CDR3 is CASSPTGDHYEQYF. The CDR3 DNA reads TGTGCCAGCAGTCCAACAGGGGACCACTACGAGCAGTACTTC.

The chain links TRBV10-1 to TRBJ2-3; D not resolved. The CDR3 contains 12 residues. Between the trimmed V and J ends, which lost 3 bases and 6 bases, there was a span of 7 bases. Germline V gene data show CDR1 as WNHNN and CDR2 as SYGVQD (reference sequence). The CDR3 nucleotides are TGCGCCAGCAGTGATAGTCGGGATACGCAGTATTTT. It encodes CASSDSRDTQYF.

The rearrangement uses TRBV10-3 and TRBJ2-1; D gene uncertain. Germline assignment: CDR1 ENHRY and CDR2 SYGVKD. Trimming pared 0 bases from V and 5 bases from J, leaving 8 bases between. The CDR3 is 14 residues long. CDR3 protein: CAISESRHDNEQFF. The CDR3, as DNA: TGTGCCATCAGTGAGTCGCGGCACGACAATGAGCAGTTCTTC.

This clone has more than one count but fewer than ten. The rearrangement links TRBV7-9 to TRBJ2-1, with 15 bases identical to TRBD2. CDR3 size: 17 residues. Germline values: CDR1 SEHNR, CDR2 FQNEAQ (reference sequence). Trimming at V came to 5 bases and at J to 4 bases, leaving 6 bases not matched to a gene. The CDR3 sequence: CASSPGLAGGRYNEQFF. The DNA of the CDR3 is TGTGCCAGCAGCCCGGGACTAGCGGGAGGCAGGTACAATGAGCAGTTCTTC.

CDR3 in DNA: TGTGCCTGGAGTGTATCGGGTCTAGCCCAGTACTTC. Its translation is CAWSVSGLAQYF. The V call is TRBV30, the J call TRBJ2-5; D uncertain. Per the germline V gene, CDR1 is GTSNPN and CDR2 is SVGIG (reference sequence). The germline V and J ends were trimmed by 0 bases and 9 bases, with 11 bases remaining between them. The CDR3 consists of 12 residues.

The CDR3 is CASIREGTGELFF. In DNA form, the CDR3 reads TGTGCCAGCATCCGGGAGGGCACCGGGGAGCTGTTTTTT. The V gene is TRBV6-5, the J gene TRBJ2-2, with 8 bases that match TRBD2. Germline values: CDR1 MNHEY, CDR2 SVGAGI. J was trimmed by 4 bases and V by 7 bases; bases with no gene match: 2. The CDR3 has 13 residues.

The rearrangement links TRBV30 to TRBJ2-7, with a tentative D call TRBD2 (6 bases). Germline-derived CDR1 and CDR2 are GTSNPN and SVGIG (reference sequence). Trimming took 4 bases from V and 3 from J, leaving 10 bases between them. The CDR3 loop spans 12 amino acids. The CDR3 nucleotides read TGTGCCTGGAACCGGGACTTCTACGAGCAGTACTTC. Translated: CAWNRDFYEQYF. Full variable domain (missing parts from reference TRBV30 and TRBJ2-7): SQTIHQWPATLVQPVGSPLSLECTVEGTSNPNLYWYRQAAGRGLQLLFYSVGIGQISSEVPQNLSASRPQDRQFILSSKKLLLSDSGFYLCAWNRDFYEQYFGPGTRLTVT.

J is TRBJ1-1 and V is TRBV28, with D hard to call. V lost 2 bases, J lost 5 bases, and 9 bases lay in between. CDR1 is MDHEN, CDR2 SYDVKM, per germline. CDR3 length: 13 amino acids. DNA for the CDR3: TGTGCCAGCAGTTTAGCCAGGTTAACTGAAGCTTTCTTT. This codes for CASSLARLTEAFF.

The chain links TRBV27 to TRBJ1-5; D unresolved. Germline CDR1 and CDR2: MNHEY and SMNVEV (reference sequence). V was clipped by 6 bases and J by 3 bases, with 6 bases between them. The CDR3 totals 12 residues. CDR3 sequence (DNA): TGTGCCAGCAGCACAGTCAATCAGCCCCAGCATTTT. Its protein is CASSTVNQPQHF.

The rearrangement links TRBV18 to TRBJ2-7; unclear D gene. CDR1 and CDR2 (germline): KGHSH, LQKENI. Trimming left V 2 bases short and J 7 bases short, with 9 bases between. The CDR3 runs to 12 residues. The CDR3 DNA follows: TGTGCCAGCTCACCAACTGAGAGGGAGCAGTACTTC. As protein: CASSPTEREQYF.

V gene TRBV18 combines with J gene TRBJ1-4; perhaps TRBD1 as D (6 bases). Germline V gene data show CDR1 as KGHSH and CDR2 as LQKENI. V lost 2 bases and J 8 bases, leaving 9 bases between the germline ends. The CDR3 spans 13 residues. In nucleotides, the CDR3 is TGTGCCAGCTCACCATCAGGGGAGGAAAAACTGTTTTTT. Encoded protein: CASSPSGEEKLFF.

The CDR3 here is CASSLGLSQETQYF. The CDR3 coding sequence is TGTGCCAGCAGCTTGGGTCTGAGCCAAGAGACCCAGTACTTC. V is TRBV5-4 and J is TRBJ2-5; D is uncertain. Looked up from germline, CDR1 is SGHNT and CDR2 is YYREEE (reference sequence). The germline V and J ends were trimmed by 0 bases and 1 base, with 7 bases remaining between them. This CDR3 comprises 14 residues.